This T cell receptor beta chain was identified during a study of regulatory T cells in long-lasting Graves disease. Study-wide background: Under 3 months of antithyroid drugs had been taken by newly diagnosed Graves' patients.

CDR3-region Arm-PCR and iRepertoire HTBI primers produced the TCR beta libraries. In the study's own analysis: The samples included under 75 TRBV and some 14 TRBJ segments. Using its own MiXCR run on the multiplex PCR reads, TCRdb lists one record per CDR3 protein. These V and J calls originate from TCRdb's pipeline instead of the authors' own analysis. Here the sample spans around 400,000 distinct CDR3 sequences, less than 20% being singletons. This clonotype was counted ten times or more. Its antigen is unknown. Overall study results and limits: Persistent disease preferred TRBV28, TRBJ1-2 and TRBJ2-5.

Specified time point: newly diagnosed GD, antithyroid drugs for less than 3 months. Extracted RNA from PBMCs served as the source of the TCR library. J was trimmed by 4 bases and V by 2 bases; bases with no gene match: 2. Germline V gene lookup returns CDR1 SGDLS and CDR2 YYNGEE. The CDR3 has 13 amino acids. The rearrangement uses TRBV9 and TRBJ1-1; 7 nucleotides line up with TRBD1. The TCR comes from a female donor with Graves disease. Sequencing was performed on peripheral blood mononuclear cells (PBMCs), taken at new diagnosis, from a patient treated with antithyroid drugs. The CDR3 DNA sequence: TGTGCCAGCAGCGTGACAGGGAGCACTGAAGCTTTCTTT. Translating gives CASSVTGSTEAFF.